This T cell receptor beta chain is drawn from a study of blood T cell repertoires in COVID-19. TCRdb's table, derived via immunoSEQ multiplex PCR, lists solely in-frame clones and lacks some. The table has approximately 250,000 clones, 75% to 90% seen once. Trimming took 2 bases from V and 7 from J; bases not matched to a gene: 8. Per the germline V gene, CDR1 is MDHEN and CDR2 is SYDVKM. This CDR3 contains 15 residues. This TCR derives from a human donor in a cohort sampled during active COVID-19. The specimen sequenced was peripheral blood. This chain links TRBV28 with TRBJ1-5, with 7 bases matching TRBD1. The CDR3 is CASSLRRRGRQPQHF. DNA of the CDR3: TGTGCCAGCAGTTTACGGCGAAGGGGGCGACAGCCCCAGCATTTT.